One sample yielded the 2 T cell receptor beta chains listed below, sequenced in a study of PD-L1 blockade in urothelial cancer. The protocol was immunoSEQ multiplex PCR, while the TCRdb copy is restricted to in-frame clones and leaves out a portion. The table lists approximately 80,000 clones, 82% of them singletons. The material sequenced was PBMCs, taken around atezolizumab (anti-PD-L1) treatment. Receptors originate from a man aged 65-85 years with urothelial cancer.

The chain recombines TRBV5-6 with TRBJ2-6; 8 bases match TRBD1. Germline V CDR1 and CDR2: SGHDT, YYEEEE. V trimming: 4 bases; J trimming: 0 bases; junction bases outside the gene matches: 6. CDR3 length: 17 residues. CDR3 bases: TGTGCCAGCAGCCGTAGGACAGGGAGCTCTGGGGCCAACGTCCTGACTTTC. Translation gives CASSRRTGSSGANVLTF.

The V gene is TRBV4-3, the J gene TRBJ2-1; 7 nucleotides match TRBD2. Germline CDR1 and CDR2: LGHNA and YSLEER. There are 17 residues in the CDR3. V was pared by 0 bases and J by 3 bases, with 8 bases of the junction left unmatched. CDR3: CASSQDGASGDYNEQFF. The CDR3, as DNA: TGCGCCAGCAGCCAAGATGGGGCTAGCGGAGACTACAATGAGCAGTTCTTC.